This is a list of T cell receptor beta chains from one sample in a study of T cell responses to AZD1222 COVID-19 vaccine. This table comes from immunoSEQ multiplex PCR, and its TCRdb copy is limited to in-frame clones, with some not included. The data contain 65,000 to 95,000 clones, more than 75% of them seen just once; the ten biggest clones take up about 13%. The sample consisted of peripheral blood, taken on day 0 of AZD1222 vaccination. Receptors were obtained from an adult in good health. CDR3s include the opening cysteine and the closing phenylalanine or tryptophan. A D gene is named only where the DNA matches it firmly. The size entry is marked missing in some rows and otherwise reads once, few, many or a size class.

DNA,CDR3,V,J,D,size
TGTGCCATCAGTGAGTCAGCGGGCCGAGGCCCAGATACGCAGTATTTT,CAISESAGRGPDTQYF,TRBV10-3,TRBJ2-3,.,.
TGTGCCATCAGTGAGGGGACAGGATTTCTCTATGGCTACACCTTC,CAISEGTGFLYGYTF,TRBV10-3,TRBJ1-2,TRBD1,.
TGCGCCAGCAGCCCGACGGGGTGGGGCACTGAAGCTTTCTTT,CASSPTGWGTEAFF,TRBV5-1,TRBJ1-1,.,.
TGTGCCAGCAGCCAAGGGGACCTGGTATTTCCCTTCGATACGCAGTATTTT,CASSQGDLVFPFDTQYF,TRBV14,TRBJ2-3,.,.
TGTGCCAGCAGCTTGGGGGCACAGGGGAGGTATTCACCCCTCCACTTT,CASSLGAQGRYSPLHF,TRBV11-2,TRBJ1-6,TRBD1,.
TGCGCCAGCAGCCAAGATTGGGCGGAGTCCTACGAGCAGTACTTC,CASSQDWAESYEQYF,TRBV4-3,TRBJ2-7,.,.
TGTGCCAGCAGTTACCATAAGAACATTCAGTACTTC,CASSYHKNIQYF,TRBV6-2/TRBV6-3,TRBJ2-4,.,.
TGTGCCAGCAGCGGGACCGTGTACGGCTACACCTTC,CASSGTVYGYTF,TRBV6-5,TRBJ1-2,.,once
TGTGCCAGCAGCCAGGGGACCGATAATTCACCCCTCCACTTT,CASSQGTDNSPLHF,TRBV7-8,TRBJ1-6,.,few
TGCGCCAGCAGCTTGGCCGACAGGGGTTACGAGCAGTACTTC,CASSLADRGYEQYF,TRBV5-1,TRBJ2-7,TRBD1,.
TGTGCCAGCAGAAGGGGTAGCAATCAGCCCCAGCATTTT,CASRRGSNQPQHF,TRBV6-5,TRBJ1-5,.,.
TGTGCCAGCAGGTCCGGACTTCGCGCGCAGTTCTTC,CASRSGLRAQFF,TRBV12-3/TRBV12-4,TRBJ2-1,.,.
TGCGCCAGCAGCTTGGGAGCCTACAATGAGCAGTTCTTC,CASSLGAYNEQFF,TRBV5-1,TRBJ2-1,.,.
TGTGCCAGCAGCGTAGGGGGAAGGGGGCGAGCTTTCTTT,CASSVGGRGRAFF,TRBV9,TRBJ1-1,TRBD1,.
TGTGCCAGCAGTCAATCCTACGACAGCTTACCCTATGGCGAGCAGTACTTC,CASSQSYDSLPYGEQYF,TRBV2,TRBJ2-7,.,few
TGTGCCAGTAGTACGGGGCAGCGGGGTCAGCCCCAGCATTTT,CASSTGQRGQPQHF,TRBV19,TRBJ1-5,.,.
TGTGCCAGCAGCTTAGTGCGGGGGCGAGACTATGGCTACACCTTC,CASSLVRGRDYGYTF,TRBV11-2,TRBJ1-2,.,.
TGTGCCAGCACCCCTTACCGGGCCACGGCCACAGATACGCAGTATTTT,CASTPYRATATDTQYF,TRBV27,TRBJ2-3,.,.
TGTGCCAGCAGTTTCCACCAACTAAGGAGTAATTCACCCCTCCACTTT,CASSFHQLRSNSPLHF,TRBV6-5,TRBJ1-6,.,.
TGTGCCAGCAGCCAGGGGGGGACAGAAGCTTTCTTT,CASSQGGTEAFF,TRBV3-1/TRBV3-2,TRBJ1-1,.,.
TGTGCCAGCAGCTTAGGTAGCGGGGGGGCTAATACGCAGTATTTT,CASSLGSGGANTQYF,TRBV7-2,TRBJ2-3,TRBD2,few
TGCGCCAGCAGCCAAGAGACAAACACCATATATTTT,CASSQETNTIYF,TRBV4-3,TRBJ1-3,.,.
TGTGCCAGCAGCCAAGCGGACGGAGGAAACACCATATATTTT,CASSQADGGNTIYF,TRBV5-4,TRBJ1-3,.,.
TGTGCCAGCAGTGAAATCAGCGGGGTCACCGGGGAGCTGTTTTTT,CASSEISGVTGELFF,TRBV2,TRBJ2-2,TRBD2,.
TGCGCCAGCAGCTTGGTTTCGGGGGTCGGCACTGAAGCTTTCTTT,CASSLVSGVGTEAFF,TRBV5-1,TRBJ1-1,.,once
TGTGCCAGCTCCCTCTTTCGAGCTGAGGGCAATCAGCCCCAGCATTTT,CASSLFRAEGNQPQHF,TRBV18,TRBJ1-5,.,.
TGTGCCAGCAGTTTAGCGACTGAAGCTTTCTTT,CASSLATEAFF,TRBV12-3/TRBV12-4,TRBJ1-1,.,.
TGTGCCAGCAGGGCGGCTTCCCGGACTTACGAGCAGTACTTC,CASRAASRTYEQYF,TRBV11-2,TRBJ2-7,.,.
TGTGCCAGCAGTTACCCGGGACACATCCTTAGGGGGTCCTACAATGAGCAGTTCTTC,CASSYPGHILRGSYNEQFF,TRBV27,TRBJ2-1,.,.
TGTGCCAGCAGCGTAGGAGGGAGCGAGGACCAGCAGTACTTC,CASSVGGSEDQQYF,TRBV9,TRBJ2-7,.,.
TGTGCCAGTAGTATACAGGGCGGCATACTCTACGAGCAGTACTTC,CASSIQGGILYEQYF,TRBV19,TRBJ2-7,.,.
TGTGCCAGCAGTGTGACTAGCGGGGGCCTTCGCGAGCAGTACTTC,CASSVTSGGLREQYF,TRBV6-2/TRBV6-3,TRBJ2-7,TRBD2,.
TGTGCCAGCAGTTACTCGAAAGAGCAGTACTTC,CASSYSKEQYF,TRBV6-2/TRBV6-3,TRBJ2-7,.,.
TGTGCCAGCTCACCGGGGTACGAGCAGTACTTC,CASSPGYEQYF,TRBV18,TRBJ2-7,.,once
TGTGCCAGCAGCGTATGTGGGGGGACCCTGGAGGCTTTCTTT,CASSVCGGTLEAFF,TRBV9,TRBJ1-1,.,.
TGCAGCGCCTCCGGGACAGGGGGCTACGAGCAGTACTTC,CSASGTGGYEQYF,TRBV29-1,TRBJ2-7,TRBD1,.
TGTGCCAGCAGCCCACGGGTTTCGGGGGGCTTGGATACGCAGTATTTT,CASSPRVSGGLDTQYF,TRBV5-6,TRBJ2-3,.,.
TGTGCCAGCAGCCAAGAAGGAATGCGTCTATCTGAGACCCAGTACTTC,CASSQEGMRLSETQYF,TRBV4-2,TRBJ2-5,.,.
TGTGCCAGCAGCCGGACCCCCGGTGGCTACACCTTC,CASSRTPGGYTF,TRBV2,TRBJ1-2,.,.
TGTGCCAGTAGTCGTCAGCCTGGGGATACGCAGTATTTT,CASSRQPGDTQYF,TRBV19,TRBJ2-3,.,.
TGTGCCATCAGTGGACCGCCCGGGACAGGGACTGGCGAGCAGTACTTC,CAISGPPGTGTGEQYF,TRBV10-3,TRBJ2-7,TRBD1,.
TGTGCCAGCAGCCAATCCGGGACGATGGGCGTTGAAGCTTTCTTT,CASSQSGTMGVEAFF,TRBV7-2,TRBJ1-1,.,once
TGTGCCAGCAGTGCAGACAAGTATGGCTACACCTTC,CASSADKYGYTF,TRBV12-3/TRBV12-4,TRBJ1-2,.,.
TGTGCCAGTACCATAACGTGGGCTAGCGGGGCAGATACGCAGTATTTT,CASTITWASGADTQYF,TRBV19,TRBJ2-3,TRBD2,.
TGTGCCAGCAGCCTTAGGGACAGGGGACGCGGGGAGCTGTTTTTT,CASSLRDRGRGELFF,TRBV5-4,TRBJ2-2,TRBD1,.
TGTGCCAGTAAAACTACCTCTTCCGGAAACACCATATATTTT,CASKTTSSGNTIYF,TRBV19,TRBJ1-3,.,.
TGTGCCAGCAGTGGTAGGGGTGGAGAGACCCAGTACTTC,CASSGRGGETQYF,TRBV2,TRBJ2-5,.,once
TGTGCCAGCAGTAAACAGGGGGAATCTGGTGGCTACACCTTC,CASSKQGESGGYTF,TRBV6-5,TRBJ1-2,TRBD1,.
TGTGCCAGCAGCCCCCTCGACAGGGGAAATGAAAAACTGTTTTTT,CASSPLDRGNEKLFF,TRBV7-6,TRBJ1-4,TRBD1,.
TGTGCCAGTAGTGTATCGGGTAACTATGGCTACACCTTC,CASSVSGNYGYTF,TRBV19,TRBJ1-2,.,.
TGTGCCAGCTCACCCTCCCATTCTGGACAACGGAACTATGGCTACACCTTC,CASSPSHSGQRNYGYTF,TRBV18,TRBJ1-2,.,.
TGCGCCAGCAGCACCCGGGACAGGGACAATCAGCCCCAGCATTTT,CASSTRDRDNQPQHF,TRBV4-1,TRBJ1-5,TRBD1,.
TGTGCCAGCAGCGTTATAGCGGGGGGGCTCAACGAGCAGTACTTC,CASSVIAGGLNEQYF,TRBV11-1,TRBJ2-7,TRBD2,.
TGTGCCAGCAGTCCCCCGGGACAAGTCTACGAGCAGTACTTC,CASSPPGQVYEQYF,TRBV27,TRBJ2-7,.,.
TGTGCCAGCAGCCCCCAGGGGCAGGTTCGAAGGAATCAGCCCCAGCATTTT,CASSPQGQVRRNQPQHF,TRBV4-2,TRBJ1-5,.,.
TGTGCCAGCAGTTCCGCCGGGACTACTTTCTACGAGCAGTACTTC,CASSSAGTTFYEQYF,TRBV6-2/TRBV6-3,TRBJ2-7,TRBD2,.
TGTGCCAGCAGTTACTCCAGGGCGGTTGGTGAGCAGTTCTTC,CASSYSRAVGEQFF,TRBV6-5,TRBJ2-1,.,.
TGTGCCAGCAGCTCACGGGGGAACCACAATGAGCAGTTCTTC,CASSSRGNHNEQFF,TRBV11-2,TRBJ2-1,.,.
TGTGCCAGCAGCCGCCCCCCGGGCGGGGAGCTGTTTTTT,CASSRPPGGELFF,TRBV12-3/TRBV12-4,TRBJ2-2,.,.
TGTGCCAGCAGCCGCGGCGGACAGGGAAGCTCCTATAATTCACCCCTCCACTTT,CASSRGGQGSSYNSPLHF,TRBV5-4,TRBJ1-6,TRBD1,.